These T cell receptor beta chains were read from a single sample in a study of PD-1 blockade in classical Hodgkin lymphoma. Using immunoSEQ multiplex PCR, the repertoire was profiled, and TCRdb retains in-frame clones only, with some absent. The repertoire has over 15,000 clones, 65% to 85% of them found once; the top ten carry roughly a fifth. The sequencing used peripheral blood mononuclear cells (PBMCs), collected before the fourth cycle of nivolumab. Source of these receptors: a human donor with classical Hodgkin lymphoma. Both conserved end residues are part of each CDR3. The D gene is left open where the match is weak. Clone sizes are given selectively: once, few, many, or a class where the clone is expanded.

CDR3 length,clone size,J gene,D gene,V gene,CDR3 protein,CDR3 DNA
17,NA,TRBJ2-2,TRBD2,TRBV18,CASSPPGLAGGSGELFF,TGTGCCAGCTCACCACCGGGACTAGCGGGAGGTTCCGGGGAGCTGTTTTTT
17,NA,TRBJ2-1,TRBD2,TRBV9,CASSVFGTSGRGNEQFF,TGTGCCAGCAGCGTATTTGGTACTAGCGGGAGGGGGAATGAGCAGTTCTTC
16,NA,TRBJ1-2,NA,TRBV2,CASSERFGVPNYGYTF,TGTGCCAGCAGTGAGCGCTTCGGGGTGCCTAACTATGGCTACACCTTC
15,NA,TRBJ1-5,TRBD1,TRBV7-8,CASSPHRTGSQPQHF,TGTGCCAGCAGCCCGCACCGGACAGGGAGTCAGCCCCAGCATTTT
15,few,TRBJ1-2,NA,TRBV5-6,CASSLATGPGYGYTF,TGTGCCAGCAGCTTGGCCACGGGTCCGGGCTATGGCTACACCTTC
15,NA,TRBJ1-6,TRBD1,TRBV9,CASSPTWDRDSPLHF,TGTGCCAGCAGCCCCACCTGGGACAGGGATTCACCCCTCCACTTT
18,NA,TRBJ2-5,TRBD1,TRBV10-3,CAISEVTLTGGKRETQYF,TGTGCCATCAGTGAGGTAACCCTGACAGGGGGCAAAAGGGAGACCCAGTACTTC
15,few,TRBJ2-3,NA,TRBV6-1,CASSEGWWSTDTQYF,TGTGCCAGCAGTGAAGGGTGGTGGAGCACAGATACGCAGTATTTT
14,NA,TRBJ2-5,NA,TRBV5-1,CASSLAAGSETQYF,TGCGCCAGCAGCTTGGCGGCAGGTTCGGAGACCCAGTACTTC
15,NA,TRBJ1-4,TRBD1,TRBV5-1,CASSPQGATNEKLFF,TGCGCCAGCAGCCCGCAGGGGGCAACTAATGAAAAACTGTTTTTT
14,NA,TRBJ2-1,TRBD2,TRBV27,CASSPQKGGSEQFF,TGTGCCAGCAGTCCCCAGAAGGGCGGGAGTGAGCAGTTCTTC
15,once,TRBJ1-2,NA,TRBV5-6,CASSLAPGVNYGYTF,TGTGCCAGCAGCTTGGCCCCAGGGGTTAACTATGGCTACACCTTC
12,few,TRBJ2-7,NA,TRBV30,CAWSVEAYEQYF,TGTGCCTGGAGTGTAGAGGCCTACGAGCAGTACTTC
19,NA,TRBJ2-2,TRBD2,TRBV19,CASSIIFGLAGANTGELFF,TGTGCCAGTAGTATTATCTTCGGACTAGCGGGGGCCAACACCGGGGAGCTGTTTTTT
15,NA,TRBJ2-7,TRBD2,TRBV27,CASSPSGTSSYEQYF,TGTGCCAGCAGCCCCTCCGGGACTAGCAGCTACGAGCAGTACTTC
15,NA,TRBJ2-3,TRBD2,TRBV5-1,CASSPRTSSTDTQYF,TGCGCCAGCAGCCCCCGGACTAGTTCCACAGATACGCAGTATTTT
15,NA,TRBJ1-3,TRBD1,TRBV4-2,CASSQGGGSGNTIYF,TGTGCCAGCAGCCAAGGAGGGGGCAGTGGAAACACCATATATTTT
14,NA,TRBJ1-2,NA,TRBV5-1,CASSLRDPNYGYTF,TGCGCCAGCAGCTTACGGGACCCAAACTATGGCTACACCTTC
14,NA,TRBJ1-1,NA,TRBV9,CASSNDGTWTEAFF,TGTGCCAGCAGCAATGACGGGACATGGACTGAAGCTTTCTTT
16,NA,TRBJ2-1,TRBD2,TRBV5-1,CASSWESGSSYNEQFF,TGCGCCAGCAGCTGGGAAAGCGGGAGCTCCTACAATGAGCAGTTCTTC
13,NA,TRBJ1-1,NA,TRBV11-2,CASGRRMNTEAFF,TGTGCCAGCGGGAGGAGGATGAACACTGAAGCTTTCTTT
13,NA,TRBJ1-2,TRBD1,TRBV6-1,CASSEGDSSGYTF,TGTGCCAGCAGTGAGGGGGACAGTTCTGGCTACACCTTC
14,NA,TRBJ2-4,NA,TRBV19,CASSITGSTDIQYF,TGTGCCAGTAGTATAACTGGGAGCACGGACATTCAGTACTTC
16,NA,TRBJ1-4,NA,TRBV15,CATSNDRMFLGEKLFF,TGTGCCACCAGCAATGATCGGATGTTCCTAGGCGAAAAACTGTTTTTT
12,NA,TRBJ1-5,NA,TRBV28,CASSFSNQPQHF,TGTGCCAGCAGTTTCAGCAATCAGCCCCAGCATTTT
15,NA,TRBJ2-7,TRBD2,TRBV4-3,CASSQVAAGTYEQYF,TGCGCCAGCAGCCAAGTCGCAGCGGGGACCTACGAGCAGTACTTC
14,NA,TRBJ2-7,NA,TRBV5-6,CASSLRQGSYEQYF,TGTGCCAGCAGCCTGCGTCAGGGTTCCTACGAGCAGTACTTC
13,once,TRBJ2-7,NA,TRBV6-6,CASSPRTLGEQYF,TGTGCCAGCAGTCCACGGACACTTGGCGAGCAGTACTTC
16,once,TRBJ2-7,NA,TRBV7-2,CASTPGPGTRYYEQYF,TGTGCCAGCACCCCGGGGCCGGGAACCCGATACTACGAGCAGTACTTC
12,NA,TRBJ1-1,NA,TRBV5-1,CASSSEMGEAFF,TGCGCCAGCAGCTCGGAGATGGGTGAAGCTTTCTTT
17,NA,TRBJ2-1,TRBD1,TRBV15,CATSRDQGRGYHNEQFF,TGTGCCACCAGCAGAGATCAGGGCAGGGGGTATCACAATGAGCAGTTCTTC
16,NA,TRBJ1-1,NA,TRBV5-1,CASSLVRQGTNTEAFF,TGCGCCAGCAGTCTTGTTCGCCAGGGGACGAACACTGAAGCTTTCTTT
15,NA,TRBJ1-5,NA,TRBV11-2,CASSLGTSSNQPQHF,TGTGCCAGCAGCTTAGGAACAAGTAGCAATCAGCCCCAGCATTTT
14,few,TRBJ1-5,NA,TRBV11-2,CASSLAVVGQPQHF,TGTGCCAGCAGCTTAGCGGTGGTAGGACAGCCCCAGCATTTT
15,few,TRBJ1-4,NA,TRBV5-1,CASSLAGTRDEKLFF,TGCGCCAGCAGCTTGGCTGGGACAAGAGATGAAAAACTGTTTTTT
14,NA,TRBJ2-7,TRBD1,TRBV6-6,CASSEGQGAYEQYF,TGTGCCAGCAGCGAGGGACAGGGGGCCTACGAGCAGTACTTC
14,NA,TRBJ1-1,NA,TRBV15,CATSIRGLNTEAFF,TGTGCCACCAGCATCAGGGGCCTGAACACTGAAGCTTTCTTT
15,few,TRBJ2-2,TRBD2,TRBV9,CASSRTSGNTGELFF,TGTGCCAGCAGCCGTACTAGCGGGAACACCGGGGAGCTGTTTTTT
18,NA,TRBJ2-2,TRBD2,TRBV7-2,CASSLKSGGVYNTGELFF,TGTGCCAGCAGCTTAAAAAGCGGGGGGGTTTATAACACCGGGGAGCTGTTTTTT
14,few,TRBJ1-6,TRBD1,TRBV7-8,CASSEGQGNSPLHF,TGTGCCAGCAGCGAAGGACAGGGGAATTCACCCCTCCACTTT
14,NA,TRBJ1-5,NA,TRBV2,CASRADRPNQPQHF,TGTGCCAGCAGAGCGGACAGACCCAATCAGCCCCAGCATTTT
16,NA,TRBJ2-5,NA,TRBV6-5,CASSYSDWNPKETQYF,TGTGCCAGCAGTTACTCCGATTGGAATCCTAAAGAGACCCAGTACTTC
14,few,TRBJ2-2,NA,TRBV7-6,CASRRASNTGELFF,TGTGCCAGCAGGAGGGCTTCCAACACCGGGGAGCTGTTTTTT
17,NA,TRBJ2-1,NA,TRBV9,CASSRPRVGGTYNEQFF,TGTGCCAGCAGCAGACCCCGAGTGGGGGGCACCTACAATGAGCAGTTCTTC
15,large,TRBJ2-7,NA,TRBV11-2,CASSLLGGATYEQYF,TGTGCCAGCAGCCTACTAGGAGGGGCGACCTACGAGCAGTACTTC
17,NA,TRBJ2-2,TRBD2,TRBV28,CASSLFPGGMDTGELFF,TGTGCCAGCAGTTTATTCCCGGGGGGTATGGACACCGGGGAGCTGTTTTTT
14,NA,TRBJ1-6,TRBD1,TRBV28,CASDKGTVNSPLHF,TGTGCCAGCGATAAAGGGACAGTAAATTCACCCCTCCACTTT
15,NA,TRBJ1-2,NA,TRBV30,CAWSVRGTGNHGYTF,TGTGCCTGGAGTGTGAGGGGCACAGGGAACCATGGCTACACCTTC
16,NA,TRBJ2-3,NA,TRBV5-1,CASSLGLTSRTDTQYF,TGCGCCAGCAGCTTGGGTCTCACCTCCCGCACAGATACGCAGTATTTT
13,NA,TRBJ2-1,NA,TRBV5-1,CASSLMQYNEQFF,TGCGCCAGCAGCTTGATGCAGTACAATGAGCAGTTCTTC
15,NA,TRBJ1-3,TRBD1,TRBV14,CASSLRTGSFNTIYF,TGTGCCAGCAGCCTTAGGACAGGGTCTTTCAACACCATATATTTT
12,few,TRBJ2-1,NA,TRBV28,CASSLVAWEQFF,TGTGCCAGCAGTTTGGTGGCTTGGGAGCAGTTCTTC
15,NA,TRBJ2-3,TRBD2,TRBV9,CASSVAGGPTDTQYF,TGTGCCAGCAGCGTAGCGGGAGGGCCTACAGATACGCAGTATTTT
14,few,TRBJ2-7,TRBD1,TRBV19,CASSNLGQGYEQYF,TGTGCCAGTAGTAATTTGGGACAGGGATACGAGCAGTACTTC
15,once,TRBJ2-7,NA,TRBV30,CAWSPGQYSSYEQYF,TGTGCCTGGAGTCCGGGGCAGTATTCTTCCTACGAGCAGTACTTC